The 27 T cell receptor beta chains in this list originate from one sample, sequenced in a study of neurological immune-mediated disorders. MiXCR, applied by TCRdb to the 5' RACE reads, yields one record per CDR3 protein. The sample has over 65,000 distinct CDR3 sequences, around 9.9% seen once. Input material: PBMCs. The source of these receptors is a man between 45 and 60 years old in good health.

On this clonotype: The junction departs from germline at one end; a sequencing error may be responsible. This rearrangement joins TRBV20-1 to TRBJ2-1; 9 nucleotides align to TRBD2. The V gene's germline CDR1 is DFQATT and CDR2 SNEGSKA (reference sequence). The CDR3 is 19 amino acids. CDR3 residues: CSAREPGTSTRGGDNEQSF. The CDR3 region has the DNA TGCAGTGCAAGAGAGCCAGGGACTAGCACAAGAGGTGGGGACAATGAGCAGTCCTTC.

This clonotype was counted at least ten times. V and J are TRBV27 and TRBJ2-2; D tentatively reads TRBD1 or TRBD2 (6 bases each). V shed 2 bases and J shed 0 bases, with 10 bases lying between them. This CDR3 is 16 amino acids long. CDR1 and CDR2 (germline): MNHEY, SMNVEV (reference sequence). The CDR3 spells CASSLGGGTNTGELFF. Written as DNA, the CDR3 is TGTGCCAGCAGTTTAGGAGGGGGGACGAACACCGGGGAGCTGTTTTTT.

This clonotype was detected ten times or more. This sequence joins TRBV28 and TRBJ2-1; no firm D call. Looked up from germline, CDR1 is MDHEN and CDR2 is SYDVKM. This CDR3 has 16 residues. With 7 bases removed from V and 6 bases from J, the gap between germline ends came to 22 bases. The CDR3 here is CASIPGGVGRLNEQFF. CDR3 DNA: TGTGCCAGCATCCCTGGCGGAGTAGGACGGCTCAATGAGCAGTTCTTC.

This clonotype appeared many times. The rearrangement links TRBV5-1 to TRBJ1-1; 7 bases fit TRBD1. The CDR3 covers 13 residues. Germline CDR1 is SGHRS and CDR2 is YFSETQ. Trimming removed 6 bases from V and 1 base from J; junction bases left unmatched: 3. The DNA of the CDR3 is TGCGCCAGCAAAGACAGGGAGAACACTGAAGCTTTCTTT. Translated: CASKDRENTEAFF. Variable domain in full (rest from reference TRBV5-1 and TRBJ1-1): KAGVTQTPRYLIKTRGQQVTLSCSPISGHRSVSWYQQTPGQGLQFLFEYFSETQRNKGNFPGRFSGRQFSNSRSEMNVSTLELGDSALYLCASKDRENTEAFFGQGTRLTVV.

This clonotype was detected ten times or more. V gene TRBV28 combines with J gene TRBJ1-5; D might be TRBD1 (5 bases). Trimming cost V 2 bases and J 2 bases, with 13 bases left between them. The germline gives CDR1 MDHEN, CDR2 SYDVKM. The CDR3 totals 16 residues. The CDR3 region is CASSLPAGSGNQPQHF. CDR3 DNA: TGTGCCAGCAGTTTACCCGCAGGGTCGGGCAATCAGCCCCAGCATTTT.

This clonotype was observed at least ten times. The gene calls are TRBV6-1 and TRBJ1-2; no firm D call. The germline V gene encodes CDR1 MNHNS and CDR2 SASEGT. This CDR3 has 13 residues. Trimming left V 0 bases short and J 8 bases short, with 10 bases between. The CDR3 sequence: CASSEASYRGYTF. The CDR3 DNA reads TGTGCCAGCAGTGAAGCGTCGTATCGGGGCTACACCTTC.

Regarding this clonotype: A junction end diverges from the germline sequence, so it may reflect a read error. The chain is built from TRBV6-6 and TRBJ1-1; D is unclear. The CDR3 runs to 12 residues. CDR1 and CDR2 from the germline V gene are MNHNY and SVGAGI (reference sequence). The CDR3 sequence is CVSNGNGTEAFF. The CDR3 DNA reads TGTGTCAGCAACGGGAATGGGACTGAAGCTTTCTTT.

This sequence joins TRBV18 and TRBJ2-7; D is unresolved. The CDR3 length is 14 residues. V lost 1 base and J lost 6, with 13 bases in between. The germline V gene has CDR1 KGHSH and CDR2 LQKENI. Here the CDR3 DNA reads TGTGCCAGCTCACCACAGGATAGCAGTCGCGAGCAGTACTTC. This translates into CASSPQDSSREQYF.

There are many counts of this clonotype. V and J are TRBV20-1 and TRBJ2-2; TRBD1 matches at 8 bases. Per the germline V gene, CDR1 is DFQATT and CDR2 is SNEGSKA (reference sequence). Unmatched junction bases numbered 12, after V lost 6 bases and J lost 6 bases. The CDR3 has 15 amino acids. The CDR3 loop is CSAPDRVISSGELFF. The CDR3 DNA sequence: TGCAGTGCGCCGGACAGGGTGATTTCGTCCGGGGAGCTGTTTTTT.

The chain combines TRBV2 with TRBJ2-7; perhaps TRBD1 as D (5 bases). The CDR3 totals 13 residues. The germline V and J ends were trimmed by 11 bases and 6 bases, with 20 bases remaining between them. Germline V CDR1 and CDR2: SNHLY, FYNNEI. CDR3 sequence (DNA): TGTGCCGGAGCCAGGACACCCTACGTCGAGCAGTACTTC. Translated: CAGARTPYVEQYF.

The CDR3 DNA follows: TGTGCCAGCAGTGACTGGCAGGGTACCAACGAGCAGTACTTC. It encodes CASSDWQGTNEQYF. The V gene is TRBV2, the J gene TRBJ2-7, with D perhaps matching TRBD1 (5 bases). The CDR3 contains 14 residues. Trimming removed 3 bases from V and 5 bases from J, with 14 bases in between. Germline V gene sequence: CDR1 SNHLY, CDR2 FYNNEI.

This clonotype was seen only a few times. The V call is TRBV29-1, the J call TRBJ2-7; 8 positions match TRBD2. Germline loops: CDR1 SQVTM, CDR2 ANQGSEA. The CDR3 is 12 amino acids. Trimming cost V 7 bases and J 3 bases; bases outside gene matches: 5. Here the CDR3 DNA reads TGCAGCGCTAAGACTAGCGACTACGAGCAGTACTTC. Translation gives CSAKTSDYEQYF.

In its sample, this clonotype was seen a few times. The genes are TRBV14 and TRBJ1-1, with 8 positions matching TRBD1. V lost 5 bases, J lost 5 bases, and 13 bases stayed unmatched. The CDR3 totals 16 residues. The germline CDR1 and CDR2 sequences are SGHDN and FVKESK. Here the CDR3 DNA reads TGTGCCAGCAGCGGGGCCAGGGGGCGAGTGAGAACTGAAGCTTTCTTT. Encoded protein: CASSGARGRVRTEAFF.

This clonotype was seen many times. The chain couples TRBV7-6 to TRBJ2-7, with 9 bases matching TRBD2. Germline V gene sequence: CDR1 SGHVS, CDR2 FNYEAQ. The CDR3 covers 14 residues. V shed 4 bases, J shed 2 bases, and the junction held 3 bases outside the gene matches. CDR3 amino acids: CASSSRLAAYEQYF. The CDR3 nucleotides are TGTGCCAGCAGCTCCCGACTAGCGGCCTACGAGCAGTACTTC.

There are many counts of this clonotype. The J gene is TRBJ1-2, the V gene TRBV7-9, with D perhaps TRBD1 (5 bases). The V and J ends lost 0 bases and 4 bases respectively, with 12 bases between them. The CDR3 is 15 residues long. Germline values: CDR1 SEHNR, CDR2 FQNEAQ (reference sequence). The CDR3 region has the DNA TGTGCCAGCAGCTTAGCGGGGGAGGACCGCTATGGCTACACCTTC. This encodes CASSLAGEDRYGYTF.

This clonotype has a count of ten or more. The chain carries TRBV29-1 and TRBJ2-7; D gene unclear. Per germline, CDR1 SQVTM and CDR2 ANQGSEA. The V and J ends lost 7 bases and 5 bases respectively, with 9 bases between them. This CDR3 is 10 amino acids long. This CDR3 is CSGGSDEQYF. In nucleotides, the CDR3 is TGCAGCGGGGGATCTGACGAGCAGTACTTC.

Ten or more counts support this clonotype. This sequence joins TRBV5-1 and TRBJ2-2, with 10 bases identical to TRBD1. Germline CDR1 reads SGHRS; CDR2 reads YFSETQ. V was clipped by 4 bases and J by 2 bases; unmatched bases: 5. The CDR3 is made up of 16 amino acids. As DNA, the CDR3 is TGCGCCAGCAGCCCAATGACAGGGGGCAACACCGGGGAGCTGTTTTTT. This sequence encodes CASSPMTGGNTGELFF.

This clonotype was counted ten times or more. CDR3 amino acids: CASSSDYNYEQYF. The CDR3 DNA reads as TGTGCCAGCAGTTCCGACTACAACTACGAGCAGTACTTC. J is TRBJ2-7 and V is TRBV28, with D perhaps TRBD2 (5 bases). The CDR3 consists of 13 residues. Trimming removed 4 bases at V and 3 bases at J, with 10 bases between. Per the germline V gene, CDR1 is MDHEN and CDR2 is SYDVKM.

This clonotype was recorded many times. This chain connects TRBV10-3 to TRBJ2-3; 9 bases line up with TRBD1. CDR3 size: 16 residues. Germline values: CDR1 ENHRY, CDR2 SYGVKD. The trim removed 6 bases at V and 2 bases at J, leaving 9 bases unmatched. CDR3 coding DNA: TGTGCCATCAGCCGAGGGTGGGACAGGGACACAGATACGCAGTATTTT. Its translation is CAISRGWDRDTDTQYF.

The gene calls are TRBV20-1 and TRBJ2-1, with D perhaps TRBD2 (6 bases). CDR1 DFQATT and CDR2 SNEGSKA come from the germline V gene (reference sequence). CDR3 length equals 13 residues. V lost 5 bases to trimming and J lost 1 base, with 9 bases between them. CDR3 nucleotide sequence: TGCAGTGCTCCGGAGGGGTCCTACAATGAGCAGTTCTTC. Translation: CSAPEGSYNEQFF.

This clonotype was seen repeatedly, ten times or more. In DNA, the CDR3 is TGTGCCAGCAGCCTATTAGCGGGAGGGGTACCCGGGGAGCTGTTTTTT. Its translation: CASSLLAGGVPGELFF. J is TRBJ2-2 and V is TRBV3-1; 11 nucleotides align to TRBD2. Per the germline V gene, CDR1 is LGHDT and CDR2 is YNNKEL (reference sequence). Trimming cost V 4 bases and J 6 bases; bases outside gene matches: 7. CDR3 size: 16 residues.

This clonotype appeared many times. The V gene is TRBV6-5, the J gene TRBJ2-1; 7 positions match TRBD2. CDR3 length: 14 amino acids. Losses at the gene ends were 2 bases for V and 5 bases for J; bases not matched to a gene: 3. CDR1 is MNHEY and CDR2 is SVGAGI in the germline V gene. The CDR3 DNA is TGTGCCAGCAGTTACGGGACTAATCACAATGAGCAGTTCTTC. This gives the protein CASSYGTNHNEQFF.

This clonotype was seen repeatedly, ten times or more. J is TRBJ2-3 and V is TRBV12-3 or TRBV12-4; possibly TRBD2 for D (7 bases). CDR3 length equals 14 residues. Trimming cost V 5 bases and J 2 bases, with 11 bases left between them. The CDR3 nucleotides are TGTGCCAGCAGTCGGGGGGCCCTCACAGATACGCAGTATTTT. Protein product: CASSRGALTDTQYF.

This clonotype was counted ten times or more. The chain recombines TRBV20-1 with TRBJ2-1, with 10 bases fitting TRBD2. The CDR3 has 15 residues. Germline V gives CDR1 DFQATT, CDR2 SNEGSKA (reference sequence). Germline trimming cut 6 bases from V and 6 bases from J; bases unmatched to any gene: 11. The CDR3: CSAGESGRAGNEQFF. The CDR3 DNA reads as TGCAGTGCCGGCGAAAGCGGGAGGGCCGGCAATGAGCAGTTCTTC.

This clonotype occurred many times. CDR3 coding DNA: TGTGCCACCAGCAGATCCGGGCCCAAGGGGAATGAGCAGTTCTTC. This codes for CATSRSGPKGNEQFF. The chain recombines TRBV15 with TRBJ2-1; D may be TRBD1 (5 bases). V was pared by 2 bases and J by 7 bases, with 15 bases between. Germline CDR1 and CDR2: LNHNV and YYDKDF (reference sequence). CDR3 length: 15 residues.

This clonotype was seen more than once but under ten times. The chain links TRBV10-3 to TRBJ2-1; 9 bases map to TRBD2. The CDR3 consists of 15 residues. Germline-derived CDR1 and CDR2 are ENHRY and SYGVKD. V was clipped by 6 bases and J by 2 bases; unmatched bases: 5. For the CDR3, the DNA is TGTGCCATCAGAGCCCGCGGGGGGGCCTACAATGAGCAGTTCTTC. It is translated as CAIRARGGAYNEQFF.

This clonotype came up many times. CDR3 nucleotides: TGCGCCAGCAGCTTGGTAATAGCGGGAGGGGGCGAGCAGTACTTC. Its protein is CASSLVIAGGGEQYF. The chain joins TRBV5-1 to TRBJ2-7, with 11 bases identical to TRBD2. Germline assignment: CDR1 SGHRS and CDR2 YFSETQ. The ends lost 0 bases at V and 6 bases at J; junction bases unmatched: 5. The CDR3 covers 15 residues.